Listed here are 28 T cell receptor beta chains from one sample, sequenced in a study of memory CD4+ T cells and cytomegalovirus serostatus. Sequencing was performed with immunoSEQ multiplex PCR; in TCRdb, only in-frame clones are kept and a portion is missing. Of 50,000 or so clones in the sample, around 80% were seen once. Single viable CD3+CD4+CD8-CD45RO+ cells were sorted as the memory CD4+ T cells. Sequencing was carried out using memory CD4+ T cells from blood. The source is an adult in good health and CMV-seronegative.

This sequence joins TRBV6-5 and TRBJ1-4; D unresolved. CDR3 length equals 11 residues. Germline V gene sequence: CDR1 MNHEY, CDR2 SVGAGI. V was cut by 10 bases and J by 10 bases, with 13 bases left in between. CDR3 coding DNA: TGTGCCACCGGCTCGCAGAGAAAACTGTTTTTT. This sequence encodes CATGSQRKLFF.

This rearrangement joins TRBV6-1 to TRBJ2-5; no definite D call. The J call may be wrong; the DNA end is better matched by TRBJ2-7. This CDR3 spans 13 amino acids. The V gene's germline CDR1 is MNHNS and CDR2 SASEGT. For the CDR3, the DNA is TGTGCCAGCAGTGTACAACCCTCCTACGAGCAGTACTTC. Translation gives CASSVQPSYEQYF.

This clone turned up a few times. V and J are TRBV7-6 and TRBJ2-7; the match to TRBD1 covers 9 bases. The germline V gene has CDR1 SGHVS and CDR2 FNYEAQ. The CDR3 has 17 residues. V lost 3 bases, J lost 5 bases, and 14 bases stayed unmatched. CDR3 in DNA: TGTGCCAGCAGCTTGCGTCTACCGGGACAGGGTACCCACGAGCAGTACTTC. Translating it yields CASSLRLPGQGTHEQYF.

The genes are TRBV5-1 and TRBJ1-3, with D uncertain. With 0 bases removed from V and 0 bases from J, the gap between germline ends came to 7 bases. This CDR3 contains 15 residues. CDR1 and CDR2 (germline): SGHRS, YFSETQ. This CDR3 is CASSLGPLSGNTIYF. The CDR3 bases are TGCGCCAGCAGCTTGGGACCCCTCTCTGGAAACACCATATATTTT.

J is TRBJ2-1 and V is TRBV30, with 9 bases matching TRBD2. Trimming cost V 8 bases and J 5 bases; bases outside gene matches: 10. This CDR3 is 14 amino acids long. CDR1 and CDR2 from the germline V gene are GTSNPN and SVGIG (reference sequence). CDR3 nucleotides: TGTGCCGGCGATGGGGCGGGAGGGCACAATGAGCAGTTCTTC. It is translated as CAGDGAGGHNEQFF.

The V call is TRBV6-4, the J call TRBJ2-3; no definite D call. CDR3 length equals 14 residues. V was trimmed by 1 base and J by 6 bases, leaving 11 bases between them. The germline CDR1 and CDR2 sequences are MRHNA and SNTAGT. CDR3 in DNA: TGTGCCAGCAGTGACTACCCGAGTGCGGATACGCAGTATTTT. Translation: CASSDYPSADTQYF.

This clone was seen only a few times. V and J are TRBV6-6 and TRBJ2-2, with D possibly TRBD2 on 5 matching bases. The germline V gene encodes CDR1 MNHNY and CDR2 SVGAGI (reference sequence). V was pared by 4 bases and J by 7 bases, with 13 bases between. The CDR3 is 14 amino acids. This CDR3 is CASSSPGGGGELFF. Here the CDR3 DNA reads TGTGCCAGCAGTTCCCCGGGCGGAGGCGGGGAGCTGTTTTTT.

CDR3 bases: TGCGCCAGCAGCTTTGAGGGGGGCCCCTACGAGCAGTACTTC. Protein product: CASSFEGGPYEQYF. V is TRBV5-1 and J is TRBJ2-7; D tentatively fits TRBD1 or TRBD2 (6 bases each). CDR1 SGHRS and CDR2 YFSETQ come from the germline V gene. The CDR3 is 14 amino acids. The V gene lost 2 bases and the J gene lost 2 bases, with 11 bases spanning the gap.

This clone showed up just a few times. The rearrangement links TRBV5-1 to TRBJ2-1; the D gene is possibly TRBD2 (5 bases). The CDR3 runs 13 residues. Germline lookup yields CDR1 SGHRS and CDR2 YFSETQ. V lost 5 bases to trimming and J lost 3 bases, with 9 bases between them. CDR3 nucleotide sequence: TGCGCCAGCAGTGGACGGGGCTACAATGAGCAGTTCTTC. This codes for CASSGRGYNEQFF. Drawing the rest from reference TRBV5-1 and TRBJ2-1, the complete variable domain is KAGVTQTPRYLIKTRGQQVTLSCSPISGHRSVSWYQQTPGQGLQFLFEYFSETQRNKGNFPGRFSGRQFSNSRSEMNVSTLELGDSALYLCASSGRGYNEQFFGPGTRLTVL.

The chain links TRBV7-2 to TRBJ2-1; TRBD2 matches at 9 bases. Germline V gives CDR1 SGHTA, CDR2 FQGNSA. CDR3 length equals 14 residues. The V and J ends lost 3 bases and 6 bases, in that order; junction bases with no gene match: 3. The CDR3 is CASSFAGGGNEQFF. Written as DNA, the CDR3 is TGTGCCAGCAGCTTTGCGGGGGGGGGCAATGAGCAGTTCTTC.

This clone was seen a few times. V usage is TRBV15 and J usage is TRBJ2-7; TRBD1 matches 10 bases. Germline CDR1 reads LNHNV; CDR2 reads YYDKDF (reference sequence). CDR3 length: 16 residues. V lost 1 base, J lost 3 bases, and 6 bases stayed unmatched. In DNA form, the CDR3 reads TGTGCCACCAGCAGAGGAGGGGGACAGGGGAGCTACGAGCAGTACTTC. This encodes CATSRGGGQGSYEQYF. The full variable domain, rest sourced from reference TRBV15 and TRBJ2-7, is DAMVIQNPRYQVTQFGKPVTLSCSQTLNHNVMYWYQQKSSQAPKLLFHYYDKDFNNEADTPDNFQSRRPNTSFCFLDIRSPGLGDTAMYLCATSRGGGQGSYEQYFGPGTRLTVT.

Judged by abundance, this clone is medium-sized. The rearrangement links TRBV5-5 to TRBJ1-3; TRBD1 might be the D (6 bases). Germline CDR1 and CDR2: SGHKS and YYEKEE (reference sequence). Trimming pared 2 bases from V and 2 bases from J, leaving 14 bases between. This CDR3 has 16 residues. The CDR3 DNA follows: TGTGCCAGCAGCTTACCGCCGACAGGAACTGGAAACACCATATATTTT. It is translated as CASSLPPTGTGNTIYF.

The rearrangement joins TRBV9 to TRBJ2-5; 8 positions agree with TRBD1. Germline values: CDR1 SGDLS, CDR2 YYNGEE. J lost 4 bases, V lost 3 bases, and 5 bases had no gene match. This CDR3 has 14 amino acids. This CDR3 is CASSAGQGGETQYF. The DNA of the CDR3 is TGTGCCAGCAGCGCAGGACAGGGTGGAGAGACCCAGTACTTC. The entire variable domain, with the rest obtained from reference TRBV9 and TRBJ2-5, is as follows: DSGVTQTPKHLITATGQRVTLRCSPRSGDLSVYWYQQSLDQGLQFLIQYYNGEERAKGNILERFSAQQFPDLHSELNLSSLELGDSALYFCASSAGQGGETQYFGPGTRLLVL.

The chain employs TRBV7-2 and TRBJ1-2, with unresolved D. Germline V gene lookup returns CDR1 SGHTA and CDR2 FQGNSA. CDR3 length: 13 residues. Trimming took 1 base from V and 8 from J, leaving 11 bases between them. Here the CDR3 reads CASSLERAGGYTF. The CDR3 DNA reads TGTGCCAGCAGCTTAGAACGGGCGGGCGGCTACACCTTC.

This clone was counted only a few times. J is TRBJ1-2 and V is TRBV7-2; 8 bases agree with TRBD1. V trimming: 4 bases; J trimming: 8 bases; junction bases outside the gene matches: 6. The V gene's germline CDR1 is SGHTA and CDR2 FQGNSA. The CDR3 totals 13 residues. This CDR3 reads CASSSRQGYGYTF. The DNA of the CDR3 is TGTGCCAGCAGCTCCCGACAGGGGTACGGCTACACCTTC.

The V call is TRBV18, the J call TRBJ2-7, with D tentatively TRBD2 (6 bases). Germline V CDR1 and CDR2: KGHSH, LQKENI. Trimming left V 8 bases short and J 7 bases short, with 27 bases between. The CDR3 is 16 residues long. DNA of the CDR3: TGTGCCAGCGGGGTAGGAGTACAGGCCTCTGGGAGGGAGCAGTACTTC. It encodes CASGVGVQASGREQYF.

J is TRBJ2-3 and V is TRBV7-2; TRBD2 matches 12 bases. The CDR3 is 19 amino acids. The trim removed 1 base at V and 2 bases at J, leaving 10 bases unmatched. The germline gives CDR1 SGHTA, CDR2 FQGNSA. The CDR3 DNA reads as TGTGCCAGCAGCTTAGTGAGGTCTAGCGGGGGGGCACACACAGATACGCAGTATTTT. Its translation is CASSLVRSSGGAHTDTQYF.

The V gene is TRBV30, the J gene TRBJ1-5; D may be TRBD1 (5 bases). Trimming stripped 3 bases from V and 4 bases from J, with 16 bases between. Per the germline V gene, CDR1 is GTSNPN and CDR2 is SVGIG (reference sequence). CDR3 length equals 15 residues. DNA for the CDR3: TGTGCCTGGAGCGCAGGGAAGGGGTCAAATCAGCCCCAGCATTTT. Translating gives CAWSAGKGSNQPQHF.

This CDR3 is CASSQPDRATYQPQHF. The CDR3 DNA follows: TGCGCCAGCAGCCAACCCGACAGGGCCACCTATCAGCCCCAGCATTTT. The chain carries TRBV4-1 and TRBJ1-5; TRBD1 aligns across 7 bases. V shed 2 bases, J shed 5 bases, and the junction held 9 bases outside the gene matches. This CDR3 contains 16 residues. CDR1 is MGHRA, CDR2 YSYEKL, per germline.

This rearrangement joins TRBV4-1 to TRBJ2-3, with a tentative D call TRBD2 (5 bases). Germline values: CDR1 MGHRA, CDR2 YSYEKL. The CDR3 runs 15 residues. V lost 0 bases to trimming and J lost 10 bases, with 17 bases between them. CDR3 sequence: CASSQDPTLGLAQYF. The CDR3 bases are TGCGCCAGCAGCCAAGATCCGACACTAGGGTTAGCGCAGTATTTT.

The chain has TRBV29-1 and TRBJ2-2; D gene uncertain. The CDR3 is 12 residues long. The germline CDR1 and CDR2 sequences are SQVTM and ANQGSEA. V was shortened by 4 bases and J by 2 bases, with 5 bases between the two germline ends. The DNA of the CDR3 is TGCAGCGTTGTACACAACACCGGGGAGCTGTTTTTT. Its protein product is CSVVHNTGELFF.

The V gene is TRBV19, the J gene TRBJ1-5; 11 bases line up with TRBD1. CDR3 length: 14 residues. The V gene end was trimmed by 8 bases and the J gene end by 5 bases; junction bases not matched to a gene: 5. In germline, CDR1 is LNHDA, CDR2 SQIVND (reference sequence). CDR3 DNA sequence: TGTGCCAGTTCGGGGGACAGGGGGTATCAGCCCCAGCATTTT. It codes for CASSGDRGYQPQHF.

This clone came up a few times. The J gene is TRBJ2-2, the V gene TRBV7-3, with 10 bases matching TRBD2. This CDR3 has 15 residues. The germline gives CDR1 SGHTA, CDR2 FQGTGA. V shed 1 base, J shed 5 bases, and the junction held 1 base outside the gene matches. The CDR3 loop reads CASSLNSGGTGELFF. CDR3 DNA: TGTGCCAGCAGCTTAAATAGCGGGGGGACCGGGGAGCTGTTTTTT.

The chain combines TRBV5-1 with TRBJ2-7; 8 bases fit TRBD1. CDR3 size: 14 residues. J gave up 2 bases and V 7 bases, and 8 bases lay outside the gene matches. Per germline, CDR1 SGHRS and CDR2 YFSETQ. This CDR3 is CASRLPGQAYEQYF. CDR3 nucleotide sequence: TGCGCCAGCCGTCTACCGGGACAGGCCTACGAGCAGTACTTC.

The chain links TRBV7-2 to TRBJ2-5; D might be TRBD2 (5 bases). V lost 1 base and J 2 bases, leaving 14 bases between the germline ends. The CDR3 has 16 residues. CDR1 is SGHTA and CDR2 is FQGNSA in the germline V gene. The CDR3 coding sequence is TGTGCCAGCAGCTTAGTTATCAGCGCGGGTCAAGAGACCCAGTACTTC. Translation gives CASSLVISAGQETQYF.

V usage is TRBV5-4 and J usage is TRBJ2-2; TRBD2 aligns across 10 bases. The CDR3 covers 17 residues. J gave up 8 bases and V 4 bases, and 14 bases lay outside the gene matches. Germline V lookup: CDR1 SGHNT, CDR2 YYREEE (reference sequence). The CDR3 spells CASSRLGLAGERGELFF. The CDR3 coding sequence is TGTGCCAGCAGCCGCCTGGGTCTAGCGGGAGAACGAGGGGAGCTGTTTTTT. The whole variable domain, filled in from reference TRBV5-4 and TRBJ2-2, reads ETGVTQSPTHLIKTRGQQVTLRCSSQSGHNTVSWYQQALGQGPQFIFQYYREEENGRGNFPPRFSGLQFPNYSSELNVNALELDDSALYLCASSRLGLAGERGELFFGEGSRLTVL.

The chain is built from TRBV6-5 and TRBJ2-3; D gene uncertain. Germline values: CDR1 MNHEY, CDR2 SVGAGI. This CDR3 has 12 residues. V lost 6 bases and J 3 bases, leaving 7 bases between the germline ends. The CDR3 DNA sequence: TGTGCCAGCAGGGCCGGAACAGATACGCAGTATTTT. Protein product: CASRAGTDTQYF.

The chain employs TRBV5-4 and TRBJ2-2; 9 nucleotides agree with TRBD1. The germline V gene encodes CDR1 SGHNT and CDR2 YYREEE (reference sequence). The V and J ends lost 2 bases and 6 bases, in that order; junction bases with no gene match: 8. This CDR3 comprises 16 residues. This CDR3 reads CASSLTGQGVSGELFF. Here the CDR3 DNA reads TGTGCCAGCAGCTTAACGGGACAGGGTGTCTCCGGGGAGCTGTTTTTT.